The clone carrying this T cell receptor beta chain was seen at least ten times. Priming of first-strand cDNA relied on TRAV- and TRBV-specific primers (covering alpha and beta chains). TCR amplification involved 20 PCR cycles with a constant-region primer and V-primer adapter. TCRdb passed the reads through MiXCR, listing each CDR3 protein once. The data contain 45,000 to 75,000 distinct CDR3 sequences, under 30% of them singletons. The entry originates in a study of low-dose radiotherapy and immunotherapy resistance in tumors. Across the whole study: Each fraction given to Cohort 2 every two weeks delivered 1 Gy, and the total reached 13 Gy over 26 weeks. Intravenous cyclophosphamide 200 mg/m2 was given every two weeks, one day before radiation and immunotherapy.

The CDR3 extends over 14 amino acids. Per germline, CDR1 SGHAT and CDR2 FQNNGV. V was shortened by 3 bases and J by 6 bases, with 14 bases between the two germline ends. Regarding time point: before trial treatment. The treatment that donors received included nivolumab, ipilimumab, aspirin, low-dose cyclophosphamide and low-dose radiotherapy. All eligible patients presented with advanced solid tumors that contained no tumor-infiltrating lymphocytes. This clonotype was obtained from a male donor with prostate cancer. This rearrangement joins TRBV11-2 to TRBJ1-1; D might be TRBD1 (5 bases). The sample consisted of PBMCs, taken before treatment. CDR3 region: CASSLRDGAAEAFF. The CDR3 DNA reads TGTGCCAGCAGCTTGAGGGACGGGGCGGCTGAAGCTTTCTTT.